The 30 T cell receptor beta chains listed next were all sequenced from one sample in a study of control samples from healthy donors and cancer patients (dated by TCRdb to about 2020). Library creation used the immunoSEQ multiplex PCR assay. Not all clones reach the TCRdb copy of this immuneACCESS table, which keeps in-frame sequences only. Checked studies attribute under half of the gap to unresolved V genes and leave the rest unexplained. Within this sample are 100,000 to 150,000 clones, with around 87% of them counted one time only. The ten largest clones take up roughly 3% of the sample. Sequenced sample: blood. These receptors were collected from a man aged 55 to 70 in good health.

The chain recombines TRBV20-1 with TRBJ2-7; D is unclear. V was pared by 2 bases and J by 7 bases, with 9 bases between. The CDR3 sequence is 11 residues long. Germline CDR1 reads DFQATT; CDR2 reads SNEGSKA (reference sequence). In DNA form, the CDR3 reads TGCAGTGCTAGATACCTTTCGGAGCAGTACTTC. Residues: CSARYLSEQYF.

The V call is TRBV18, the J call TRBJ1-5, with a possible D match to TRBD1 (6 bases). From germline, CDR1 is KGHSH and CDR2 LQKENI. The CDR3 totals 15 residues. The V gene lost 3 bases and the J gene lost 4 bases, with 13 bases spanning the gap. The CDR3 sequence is CASSPGQQLNQPQHF. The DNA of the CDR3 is TGTGCCAGCTCACCCGGACAGCAACTTAATCAGCCCCAGCATTTT.

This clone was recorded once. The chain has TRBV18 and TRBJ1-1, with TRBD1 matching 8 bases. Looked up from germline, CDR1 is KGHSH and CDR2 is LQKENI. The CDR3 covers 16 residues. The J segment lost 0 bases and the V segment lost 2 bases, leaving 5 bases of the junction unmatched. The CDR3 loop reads CASSPGLGQVNTEAFF. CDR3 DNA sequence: TGTGCCAGCTCACCAGGTCTGGGACAGGTGAACACTGAAGCTTTCTTT.

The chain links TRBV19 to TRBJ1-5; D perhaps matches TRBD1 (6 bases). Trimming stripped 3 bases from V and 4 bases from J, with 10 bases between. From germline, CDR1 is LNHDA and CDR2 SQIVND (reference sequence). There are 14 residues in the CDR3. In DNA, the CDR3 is TGTGCCAGTAGTATTCGGGGACAAAATCAGCCCCAGCATTTT. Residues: CASSIRGQNQPQHF. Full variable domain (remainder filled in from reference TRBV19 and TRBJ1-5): DGGITQSPKYLFRKEGQNVTLSCEQNLNHDAMYWYRQDPGQGLRLIYYSQIVNDFQKGDIAEGYSVSREKKESFPLTVTSAQKNPTAFYLCASSIRGQNQPQHFGDGTRLSIL.

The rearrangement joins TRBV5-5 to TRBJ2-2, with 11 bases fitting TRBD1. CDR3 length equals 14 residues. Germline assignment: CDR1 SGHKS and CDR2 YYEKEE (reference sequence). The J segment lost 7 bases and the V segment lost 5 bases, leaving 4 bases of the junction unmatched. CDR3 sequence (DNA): TGTGCCAGCAGTCGGACAGGGGGCCTCGGGGAGCTGTTTTTT. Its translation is CASSRTGGLGELFF.

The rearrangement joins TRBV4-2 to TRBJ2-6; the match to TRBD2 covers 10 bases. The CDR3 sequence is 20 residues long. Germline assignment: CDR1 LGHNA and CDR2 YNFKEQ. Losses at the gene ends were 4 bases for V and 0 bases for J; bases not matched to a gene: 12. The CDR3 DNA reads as TGTGCCAGCAGCCGTCAGGAAAGCGGGGGGGCCGGCTCTGGGGCCAACGTCCTGACTTTC. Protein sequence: CASSRQESGGAGSGANVLTF.

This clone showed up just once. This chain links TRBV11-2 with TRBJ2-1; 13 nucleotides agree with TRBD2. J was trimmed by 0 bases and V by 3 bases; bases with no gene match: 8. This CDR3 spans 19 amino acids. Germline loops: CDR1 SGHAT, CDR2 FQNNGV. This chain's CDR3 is CASSFYYRTSGGSYNEQFF. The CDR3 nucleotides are TGTGCCAGCAGCTTCTACTACCGGACTAGCGGGGGCTCCTACAATGAGCAGTTCTTC.

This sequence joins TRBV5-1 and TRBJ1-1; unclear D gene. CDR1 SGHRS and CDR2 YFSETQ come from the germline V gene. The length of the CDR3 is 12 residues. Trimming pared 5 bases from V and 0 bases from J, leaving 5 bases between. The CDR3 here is CASREMNTEAFF. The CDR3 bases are TGCGCCAGCAGGGAGATGAACACTGAAGCTTTCTTT.

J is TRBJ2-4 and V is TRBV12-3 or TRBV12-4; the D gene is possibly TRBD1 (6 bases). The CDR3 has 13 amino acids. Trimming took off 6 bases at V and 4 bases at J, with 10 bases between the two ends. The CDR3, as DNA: TGTGCCAGCAGCTTGAGGGGGAAAAACATTCAGTACTTC. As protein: CASSLRGKNIQYF.

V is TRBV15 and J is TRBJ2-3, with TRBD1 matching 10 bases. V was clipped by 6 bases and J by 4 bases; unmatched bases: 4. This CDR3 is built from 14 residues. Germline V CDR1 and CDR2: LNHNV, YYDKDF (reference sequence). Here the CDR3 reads CATRRDRGADTQYF. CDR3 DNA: TGTGCCACCAGGCGGGACAGGGGCGCAGATACGCAGTATTTT.

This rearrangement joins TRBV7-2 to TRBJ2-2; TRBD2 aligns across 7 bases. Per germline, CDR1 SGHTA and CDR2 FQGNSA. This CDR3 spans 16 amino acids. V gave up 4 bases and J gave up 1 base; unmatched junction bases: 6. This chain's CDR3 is CASSSRTRGNTGELFF. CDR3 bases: TGTGCCAGCAGCTCCAGGACTAGAGGGAACACCGGGGAGCTGTTTTTT.

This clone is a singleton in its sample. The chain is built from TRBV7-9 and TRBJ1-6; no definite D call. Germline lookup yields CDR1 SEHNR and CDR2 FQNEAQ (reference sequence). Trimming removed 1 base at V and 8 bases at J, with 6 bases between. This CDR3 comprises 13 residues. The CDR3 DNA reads TGTGCCAGCAGCTTAGTTGCAGATTCACCCCTCCACTTT. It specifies CASSLVADSPLHF.

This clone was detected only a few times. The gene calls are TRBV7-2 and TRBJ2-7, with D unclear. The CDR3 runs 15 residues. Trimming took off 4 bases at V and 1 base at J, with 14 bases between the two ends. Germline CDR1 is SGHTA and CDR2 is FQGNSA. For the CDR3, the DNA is TGTGCCAGCAGCTCGGCTGTGCAGGCTTCCTACGAGCAGTACTTC. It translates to CASSSAVQASYEQYF.

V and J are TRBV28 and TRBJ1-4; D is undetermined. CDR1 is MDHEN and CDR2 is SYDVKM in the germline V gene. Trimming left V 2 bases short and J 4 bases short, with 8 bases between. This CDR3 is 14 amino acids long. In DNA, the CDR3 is TGTGCCAGCAGTTTACCCGGGGATAATGAAAAACTGTTTTTT. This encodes CASSLPGDNEKLFF.

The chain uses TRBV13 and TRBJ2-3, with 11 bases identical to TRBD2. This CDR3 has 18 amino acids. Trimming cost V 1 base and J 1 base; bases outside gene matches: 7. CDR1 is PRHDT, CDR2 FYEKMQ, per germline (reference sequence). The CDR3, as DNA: TGTGCCAGCAGCTTAGCCCCCTTAGCGGGGGGGCGCACAGATACGCAGTATTTT. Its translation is CASSLAPLAGGRTDTQYF. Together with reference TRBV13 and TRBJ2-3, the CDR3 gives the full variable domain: AAGVIQSPRHLIKEKRETATLKCYPIPRHDTVYWYQQGPGQDPQFLISFYEKMQSDKGSIPDRFSAQQFSDYHSELNMSSLELGDSALYFCASSLAPLAGGRTDTQYFGPGTRLTVL.

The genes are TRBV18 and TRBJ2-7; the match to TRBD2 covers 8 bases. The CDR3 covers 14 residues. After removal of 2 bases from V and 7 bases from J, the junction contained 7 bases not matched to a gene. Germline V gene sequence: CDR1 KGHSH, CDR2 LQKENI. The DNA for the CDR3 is TGTGCCAGCTCACCAGGGACTAGTGATTTAGAGCAGTACTTC. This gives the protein CASSPGTSDLEQYF.

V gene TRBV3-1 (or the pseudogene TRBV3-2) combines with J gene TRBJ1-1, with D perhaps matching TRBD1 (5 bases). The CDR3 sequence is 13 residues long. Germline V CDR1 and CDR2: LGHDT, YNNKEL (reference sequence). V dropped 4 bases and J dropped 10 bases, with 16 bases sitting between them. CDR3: CASSPEAGQGAFF. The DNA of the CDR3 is TGTGCCAGCAGCCCAGAGGCAGGGCAAGGAGCTTTCTTT.

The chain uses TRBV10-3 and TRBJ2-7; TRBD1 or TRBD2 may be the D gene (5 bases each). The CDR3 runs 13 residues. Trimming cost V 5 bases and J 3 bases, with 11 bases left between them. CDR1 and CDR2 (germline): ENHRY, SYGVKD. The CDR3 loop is CAISLLGVYEQYF. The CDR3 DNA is TGTGCCATCAGTCTACTAGGGGTCTACGAGCAGTACTTC.

The CDR3 protein is CASSLALGQASEAFF. As DNA, the CDR3 is TGCGCCAGCAGCTTGGCCTTAGGACAGGCGTCTGAAGCTTTCTTT. The chain is built from TRBV5-1 and TRBJ1-1, with TRBD1 matching over 7 bases. The CDR3 is made up of 15 amino acids. The junction had 8 bases not matched to a gene; V was cut back by 0 bases and J by 6 bases. The germline gives CDR1 SGHRS, CDR2 YFSETQ.

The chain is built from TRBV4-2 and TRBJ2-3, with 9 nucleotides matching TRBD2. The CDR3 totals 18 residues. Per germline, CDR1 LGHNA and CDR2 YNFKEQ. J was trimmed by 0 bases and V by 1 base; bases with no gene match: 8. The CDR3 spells CASSQASAAGGSTDTQYF. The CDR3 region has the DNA TGTGCCAGCAGCCAAGCATCAGCAGCGGGGGGCAGCACAGATACGCAGTATTTT.

The CDR3 bases are TGTGCCTGGAGTACGCGAGGGTTGAACACCGGGGAGCTGTTTTTT. Protein: CAWSTRGLNTGELFF. The V and J genes are TRBV30 and TRBJ2-2; a weak D match, TRBD2 (5 bases). Trimming removed 2 bases at V and 1 base at J, with 11 bases between. This CDR3 is built from 15 residues. Germline V lookup: CDR1 GTSNPN, CDR2 SVGIG (reference sequence).

CDR3 sequence reads: CASSPGRQETQYF. The CDR3 DNA reads as TGTGCCAGCTCACCAGGCAGACAAGAGACCCAGTACTTC. The chain combines TRBV18 with TRBJ2-5; D is unresolved. The length of the CDR3 is 13 residues. V lost 2 bases and J 2 bases, leaving 6 bases between the germline ends. Germline CDR1 reads KGHSH; CDR2 reads LQKENI.

CDR3: CARRGSSNTGELFF. The CDR3 DNA is TGTGCCAGACGGGGCAGTTCGAACACCGGGGAGCTGTTTTTT. The chain carries TRBV7-9 and TRBJ2-2; D may correspond to TRBD1 or TRBD2 (5 bases each). V lost 9 bases, J lost 0 bases, and 11 bases lay in between. The CDR3 runs to 14 residues. Germline CDR1 and CDR2: SEHNR and FQNEAQ (reference sequence). The full variable domain, completed using reference TRBV7-9 and TRBJ2-2, is DTGVSQNPRHKITKRGQNVTFRCDPISEHNRLYWYRQTLGQGPEFLTYFQNEAQLEKSRLLSDRFSAERPKGSFSTLEIQRTEQGDSAMYLCARRGSSNTGELFFGEGSRLTVL.

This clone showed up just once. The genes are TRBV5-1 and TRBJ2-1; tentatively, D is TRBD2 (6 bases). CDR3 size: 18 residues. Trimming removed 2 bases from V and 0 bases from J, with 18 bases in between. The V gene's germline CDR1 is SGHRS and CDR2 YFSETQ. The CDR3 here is CASSLSVGGLSSYNEQFF. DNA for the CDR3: TGCGCCAGCAGCTTATCAGTCGGGGGACTCAGCTCCTACAATGAGCAGTTCTTC.

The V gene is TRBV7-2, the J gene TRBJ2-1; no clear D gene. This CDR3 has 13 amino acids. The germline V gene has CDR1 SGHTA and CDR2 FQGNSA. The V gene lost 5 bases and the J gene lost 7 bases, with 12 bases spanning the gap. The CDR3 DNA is TGTGCCAGCAGCGTAGGGCGCCCAAATGAGCAGTTCTTC. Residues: CASSVGRPNEQFF.

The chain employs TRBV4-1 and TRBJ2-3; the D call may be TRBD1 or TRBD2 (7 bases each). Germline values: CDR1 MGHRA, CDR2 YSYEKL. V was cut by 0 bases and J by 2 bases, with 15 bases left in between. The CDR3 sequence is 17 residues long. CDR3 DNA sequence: TGCGCCAGCAGCCAAGATCCCCCAGGGGGGGTCACAGATACGCAGTATTTT. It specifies CASSQDPPGGVTDTQYF.

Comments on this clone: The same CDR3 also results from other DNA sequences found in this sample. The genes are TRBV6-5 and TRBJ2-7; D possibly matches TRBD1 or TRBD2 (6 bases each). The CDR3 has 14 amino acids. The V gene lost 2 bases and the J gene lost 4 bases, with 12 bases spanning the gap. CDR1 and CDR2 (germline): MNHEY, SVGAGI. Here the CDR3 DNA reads TGTGCCAGCAGTTACGGGGGGCAAGGTTACGAGCAGTACTTC. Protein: CASSYGGQGYEQYF.

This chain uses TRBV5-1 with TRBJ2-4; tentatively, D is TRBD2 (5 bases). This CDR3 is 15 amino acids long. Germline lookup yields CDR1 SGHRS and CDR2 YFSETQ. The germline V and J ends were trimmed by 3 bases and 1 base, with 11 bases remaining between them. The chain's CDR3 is CASSSTGVAKNIQYF. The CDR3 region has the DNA TGCGCCAGCAGCTCAACCGGGGTGGCCAAAAACATTCAGTACTTC.

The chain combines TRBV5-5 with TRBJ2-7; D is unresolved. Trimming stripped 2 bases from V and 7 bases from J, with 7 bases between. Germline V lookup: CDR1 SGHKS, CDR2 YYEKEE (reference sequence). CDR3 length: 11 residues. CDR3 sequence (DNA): TGTGCCAGCAGCTTTGATAAAGAGCAGTACTTC. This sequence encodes CASSFDKEQYF.

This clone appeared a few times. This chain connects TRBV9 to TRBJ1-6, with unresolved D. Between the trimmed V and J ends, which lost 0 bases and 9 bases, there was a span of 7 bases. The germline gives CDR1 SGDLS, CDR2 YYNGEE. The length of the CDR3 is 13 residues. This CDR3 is CASSVAAASPLHF. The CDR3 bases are TGTGCCAGCAGCGTAGCGGCAGCTTCACCCCTCCACTTT. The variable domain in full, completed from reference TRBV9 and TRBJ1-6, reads DSGVTQTPKHLITATGQRVTLRCSPRSGDLSVYWYQQSLDQGLQFLIQYYNGEERAKGNILERFSAQQFPDLHSELNLSSLELGDSALYFCASSVAAASPLHFGNGTRLTVT.